These T cell receptor beta chains were read from a single sample in a study of blood T cells in healthy people across ages. TCRdb re-derived calls from the 5' RACE reads in MiXCR, one entry per CDR3 protein. The profile shows about 1.8 million distinct CDR3 sequences, around 48% of them singletons. Material: blood. All receptors derive from a woman aged 40 to 50 in good health. The CDR3 runs from the conserved cysteine through the conserved F or W. The order of the fields is J gene, clone size, D gene, V gene, CDR3 DNA, CDR3 protein. The D gene is left open where the match is weak. Rows may omit the clone size; those that give it use once, few, many or a size class.

TRBJ2-3 . TRBD2 TRBV20-1 TGCAGTGCTAGAGCGTCACAGGGGGCGCGTCTAGCGGGGGGGCACGGGGTAGGCACAGATACGCAGTATTTT CSARASQGARLAGGHGVGTDTQYF
TRBJ2-1 few . TRBV24-1 TGTGCCACCAGTGATTCTGGGAGAGGGAGCTCCTACAATGAGCAGTTCTTC CATSDSGRGSSYNEQFF
TRBJ2-2 . . TRBV3-1 TGTGCCAGCAGCCTATATCCCCGGGACCCGAACACCGGGGAGCTGTTTTTT CASSLYPRDPNTGELFF
TRBJ1-2 few . TRBV6-6 TGTGCCAGCAGTGTACACCCGAACTATGGCTACACCTTC CASSVHPNYGYTF
TRBJ2-3 . . TRBV12-5 TGTGCTAGTGGTTTGTCCACGGAGGATACGCAGTATTTT CASGLSTEDTQYF
TRBJ2-1 few . TRBV6-2/TRBV6-3 TGTGCCAGCAGCCTGCTCGCCAGCCCCCCAAATGAGCAGTTCTTC CASSLLASPPNEQFF
TRBJ1-2 . . TRBV18 TGTGCCAGCTCACCACGCCCAGCGCGGTATGGCTACACCTTC CASSPRPARYGYTF
TRBJ2-5 . . TRBV24-1 TGTGCCACCAGTGATTTCACGGAAGAGACCCAGTACTTC CATSDFTEETQYF
TRBJ2-3 few . TRBV20-1 TGCAGTGCTAGTTCAAGGTGGACCACAGATACGCAGTATTTT CSASSRWTTDTQYF
TRBJ2-7 . . TRBV6-6 TGTGCCAGCAGTTACGGGCCGGACAGAGAGTACTTC CASSYGPDREYF
TRBJ2-7 few TRBD1 TRBV28 TGTGCCAGCAGTCTGCCTGGGACAGGGCTCTACGAGCAGTACTTC CASSLPGTGLYEQYF
TRBJ2-3 . . TRBV6-5 TGTGCCAGCGGCCCAAGGGTTAGCACAGATACGCAGTATTTT CASGPRVSTDTQYF
TRBJ2-7 few . TRBV5-1 TGCGCCAGCAGGCCGTCGGGTGAATACGAGCAGTACTTC CASRPSGEYEQYF
TRBJ1-2 . TRBD1 TRBV20-1 TGCAGTGCGACCGGACAGGGGGCGTACGGCTACACCTTC CSATGQGAYGYTF
TRBJ2-1 . . TRBV7-2 TGTGCCAGCCTTGGGTCGAGTGAGCAGTTCTTC CASLGSSEQFF
TRBJ2-2 . TRBD1 TRBV6-5 TGTGCCAGCAGTTACAGACCCCCGACCGGGACAGCGAACACCGGGGAGCTGTTTTTT CASSYRPPTGTANTGELFF
TRBJ2-7 . . TRBV28 TGTGCCAGCGGCCTCCCGGGAGAGATTCAGTACTTC CASGLPGEIQYF
TRBJ2-3 . . TRBV12-3/TRBV12-4 TGTGCCAGCAGCTTACTCGGGAGAGAGTTCACAGATACGCAGTATTTT CASSLLGREFTDTQYF
TRBJ1-2 . TRBD1 TRBV20-1 TGCAGTGCTGTGGGAGGACAGGGGTATGGCTACACCTTC CSAVGGQGYGYTF
TRBJ2-7 . . TRBV24-1 TGTGCCACCAGTGATTCTCTTGACTCAGACTACGAGCAGTACTTC CATSDSLDSDYEQYF
TRBJ2-1 few . TRBV29-1 TGCAGCGTTGAAGATTATGAGCAGTTCTTC CSVEDYEQFF
TRBJ2-3 . TRBD2 TRBV5-1 TGCGCCAGCAGCTTGGCTCTAGCGGACCATGCGCAGTATTTT CASSLALADHAQYF
TRBJ2-2 many . TRBV7-9 TGTGCCAGCAGCTTACTTTCGACCGGGGAGCTGTTTTTT CASSLLSTGELFF
TRBJ2-1 few . TRBV7-6 TGTGCCAGCAGCTTAGTGCGGGACGGGCCTCGCGAGCAGTTCTTC CASSLVRDGPREQFF
TRBJ2-7 . . TRBV6-2/TRBV6-3 TGTGCCAGCAGTTACTCTATGGGGAGGCCGGGCTCCTACGAGCAGTACTTC CASSYSMGRPGSYEQYF
TRBJ1-1 . TRBD1 TRBV5-1 TGCGCCAACAGCTTGACAGGGGTGTCGTCCACTGAAGCTTTCTTT CANSLTGVSSTEAFF
TRBJ2-5 . . TRBV25-1 TGTGCCAGCAGTGGATGGGAGCCAGCCGAACAAGAGACCCAGTACTTC CASSGWEPAEQETQYF
TRBJ1-5 few . TRBV4-1 TGCGCCAGCAGCCAAGGATTGCGGGTTGATCAGCCCCAGCATTTT CASSQGLRVDQPQHF
TRBJ2-1 . TRBD2 TRBV20-1 TGCAGTGCTTTAGCGGGGGACTACGACACCAACTTCTACAATGAGCAGTTCTTC CSALAGDYDTNFYNEQFF
TRBJ2-6 . . TRBV7-2 TGTGCCAGCAGCCCACTCTCCAAGTCTGGGGCCAACGTCCTGACTTTC CASSPLSKSGANVLTF
TRBJ2-1 few TRBD2 TRBV20-1 TGCAGTGCTACCCCCCTAGCGGGGGGGCATAATGAGCAGTTCTTC CSATPLAGGHNEQFF
TRBJ2-7 . TRBD2 TRBV29-1 TGCAGCGTTGGTCTAGCGGGGGGGCCCAACGAGCAGTACTTC CSVGLAGGPNEQYF
TRBJ2-7 . TRBD1 TRBV15 TGTGCCACCAGCAGAGATAAGGGGACAGGGTACGAGCAGTACTTC CATSRDKGTGYEQYF
TRBJ2-7 . . TRBV4-1 TGCGCCAGCAGCCAAGATAGGGGAGAGGACGAGCAGTACTTC CASSQDRGEDEQYF
TRBJ2-6 . TRBD2 TRBV19 TGTGCCAGTAGTCCCCCAGCGGGATTAGGCGGGGCCAACGTCCTGACTTTC CASSPPAGLGGANVLTF
TRBJ1-5 . TRBD1 TRBV7-9 TGTGCCAGCAGCTTTGGGACAGACTTTCGGCATTTT CASSFGTDFRHF
TRBJ1-4 . . TRBV28 TGTGCCAGCAGTGCGACAGTTACAACTAATGAAAAACTGTTTTTT CASSATVTTNEKLFF
TRBJ2-7 few . TRBV27 TGTGCCAGCAGTTCGGACAGTACCTACGAGCAGTACTTC CASSSDSTYEQYF
TRBJ1-2 . TRBD1 TRBV5-6 TGTGCCAGCAGCTTGGCTCCGGCAGGGGGAGATGGCTACACCTTC CASSLAPAGGDGYTF
TRBJ2-1 once . TRBV6-5 TGTGCCAGCAGACGCTTACGAGCGGAATACAATGAGCAGTTCTTC CASRRLRAEYNEQFF
TRBJ2-5 . TRBD1 TRBV20-1 TGCAGTGCTAGGCGTTACAGGGGTGTCTGGGAGACCCAGTACTTC CSARRYRGVWETQYF
TRBJ2-1 . . TRBV10-2 TGCGCCAGCAGTGAGTATGAGGATGAGCAGTTCTTC CASSEYEDEQFF
TRBJ2-5 . . TRBV7-2 TGTGCCAGCAGCGACCAGGTTCTAGAGACCCAGTACTTC CASSDQVLETQYF
TRBJ1-5 once . TRBV6-6 TGTGCCAGCAGTTACGGTGGGGAGGGAAGCAATCGGCCCCAGCATTTT CASSYGGEGSNRPQHF
TRBJ2-7 few TRBD2 TRBV7-2 TGTGCCAGCAGCTCTGCGGGGGGTGGCTACGAGCAGTACTTC CASSSAGGGYEQYF
TRBJ2-1 . . TRBV4-1 TGCGCCAGCAGCCAAGGATTCCCCGCACAACTTTTCAATGAGCAGTTCTTC CASSQGFPAQLFNEQFF
TRBJ2-1 . TRBD2 TRBV28 TGTGCCAGCAGCTTCCACACTAGCGGGCTTGAGGATGAGCAGTTCTTC CASSFHTSGLEDEQFF
TRBJ2-1 few . TRBV16 TGTGCCAGCAACCTCCGGGACACCTACAATGAGCAGTTCTTC CASNLRDTYNEQFF
TRBJ1-5 . . TRBV9 TGTGCCAGCAGCCCTGGGGGAGAGGGGGACGCAAATCAGCCCCAGCATTTT CASSPGGEGDANQPQHF
TRBJ2-3 once . TRBV6-1 TGTGCCAGCAGTGGATTCCCGGGGAGCGCCCTTGATACGCAGTATTTT CASSGFPGSALDTQYF
TRBJ1-2 few . TRBV4-3 TGCGCCAGCAGCCAAGGAGGGACGGAGACCTATGGCTACACCTTC CASSQGGTETYGYTF
TRBJ2-1 . . TRBV11-2 TGTGCCAGCAGCTTAGATCGGGTTAGTACGAATGAGCAGTTCTTC CASSLDRVSTNEQFF
TRBJ2-1 . . TRBV2 TGTGCCAGCAGTGAAGTCTCGTACAATGAGCAGTTCTTC CASSEVSYNEQFF
TRBJ2-1 . TRBD2 TRBV24-1 TGTGCCACCTCTGGGCCGGGACTAGCGGGCAATGAGCAGTTCTTC CATSGPGLAGNEQFF
TRBJ2-3 . . TRBV10-3 TGTGCCATCATGGCGGCTAGCTTTGGTGCAGATACGCAGTATTTT CAIMAASFGADTQYF
TRBJ2-1 . . TRBV4-3 TGCGCCAGCAGCCCTGGACGGGTGGGCCACAATGAGCAGTTCTTC CASSPGRVGHNEQFF
TRBJ1-4 . . TRBV6-5 TGTGCCAGCAGTTACTCAGGGCAGGGGACTAATGAAAAACTGTTTTTT CASSYSGQGTNEKLFF
TRBJ2-7 . . TRBV20-1 TGCAGTGCTAGATCCCGTAGTGGCGGCTCCTACAATGAGCAGTACTTC CSARSRSGGSYNEQYF
TRBJ2-1 once . TRBV7-9 TGTGCCAGCAGCTTAACCCGGGACGGAAACAATGAGCAGTTCTTC CASSLTRDGNNEQFF